The 11 T cell receptor beta chains below come from one sample, sequenced in a study of blood T cells in healthy people across ages. PCR was performed a second time for about 6 to 12 cycles using a sample-barcoded 5' primer and a J-beta primer mix. TCRdb processed the 5' RACE reads anew with MiXCR; each CDR3 protein has one entry. The sample lists under 1,000,000 distinct CDR3 sequences; about 36% were seen once. Sequenced material: blood. The source is a man aged 18 to 30 in good health.

This clonotype has more than one count but fewer than ten. This rearrangement joins TRBV12-3 or TRBV12-4 to TRBJ2-7, with TRBD2 matching 8 bases. V shed 1 base, J shed 7 bases, and the junction held 6 bases outside the gene matches. This CDR3 is built from 14 residues. The CDR3 spells CASSLVRGGREQYF. The DNA of the CDR3 is TGTGCCAGCAGTTTAGTCCGGGGGGGCCGGGAGCAGTACTTC.

This clonotype was observed a handful of times. This chain uses TRBV5-1 with TRBJ1-2; 8 nucleotides agree with TRBD1. CDR1 SGHRS and CDR2 YFSETQ come from the germline V gene. The length of the CDR3 is 14 residues. After removal of 4 bases from V and 5 bases from J, the junction contained 7 bases not matched to a gene. CDR3 nucleotides: TGCGCCAGCAGCACGGGACAGGCGGGGTATGGCTACACCTTC. Translation: CASSTGQAGYGYTF.

This chain connects TRBV3-1 to TRBJ1-1, with a tentative D call TRBD1 (6 bases). Germline CDR1 and CDR2: LGHDT and YNNKEL (reference sequence). This CDR3 contains 15 residues. With 2 bases removed from V and 1 base from J, the gap between germline ends came to 11 bases. The CDR3 loop reads CASSQYPGQNTEAFF. Written as DNA, the CDR3 is TGTGCCAGCAGCCAATACCCGGGACAGAACACTGAAGCTTTCTTT.

The table lists this clonotype with a few counts. The rearrangement uses TRBV7-3 and TRBJ2-5; 11 bases match TRBD1. The V and J ends lost 6 bases and 3 bases, in that order; junction bases with no gene match: 9. The CDR3 contains 16 residues. The germline gives CDR1 SGHTA, CDR2 FQGTGA. The CDR3 sequence: CASSRTGQGGKETQYF. CDR3 bases: TGTGCCAGCAGTCGAACGGGACAGGGGGGAAAAGAGACCCAGTACTTC. The variable domain in full, completed from reference TRBV7-3 and TRBJ2-5, reads GAGVSQTPSNKVTEKGKYVELRCDPISGHTALYWYRQSLGQGPEFLIYFQGTGAADDSGLPNDRFFAVRPEGSVSTLKIQRTERGDSAVYLCASSRTGQGGKETQYFGPGTRLLVL.

This clonotype has more than one count but fewer than ten. The V call is TRBV9, the J call TRBJ1-1, with unresolved D. Germline-derived CDR1 and CDR2 are SGDLS and YYNGEE. CDR3 length equals 13 residues. V shed 3 bases and J shed 0 bases, with 6 bases lying between them. In DNA, the CDR3 is TGTGCCAGCAGCGCAAGATTGAACACTGAAGCTTTCTTT. This gives the protein CASSARLNTEAFF.

J is TRBJ2-5 and V is TRBV6-2 or TRBV6-3; D remains unclear. V dropped 7 bases and J dropped 2 bases, with 20 bases sitting between them. Germline loops: CDR1 MNHEY, CDR2 SVGEGT. The CDR3 is 16 amino acids. CDR3 amino acids: CASTRRVGASQETQYF. As DNA, the CDR3 is TGTGCCAGCACCCGTCGGGTCGGAGCATCTCAAGAGACCCAGTACTTC.

Comment on this clonotype: The junction departs from germline at one end; a sequencing error may be responsible. The rearrangement uses TRBV4-2 and TRBJ1-4, with no clear D. The CDR3 loop spans 17 amino acids. Germline V gene data show CDR1 as LGHNA and CDR2 as YNFKEQ. CDR3 residues: CASSQDHGRLDGEKPFF. The CDR3, as DNA: TGTGCCAGTAGCCAAGATCATGGACGGCTTGATGGGGAAAAACCGTTTTTT.

In its sample, this clonotype was seen many times. The chain links TRBV4-3 to TRBJ1-2; 9 nucleotides align to TRBD1. CDR1 and CDR2 (germline): LGHNA, YSLEER. This CDR3 is 17 amino acids long. V dropped 1 base and J dropped 4; count of bases not matched to a gene: 10. The CDR3, as DNA: TGCGCCAGCAGCCAAGGGGCTAGAGGACAGGGGAGCTATGGCTACACCTTC. Translating it yields CASSQGARGQGSYGYTF.

This CDR3 is CASSESSGGLANEKLFF. Here the CDR3 DNA reads TGCGCCAGCAGTGAGTCGTCAGGGGGCCTGGCTAATGAAAAACTGTTTTTT. The chain links TRBV10-2 to TRBJ1-4, with TRBD1 matching over 8 bases. The CDR3 spans 17 residues. Trimming at V came to 0 bases and at J to 3 bases, leaving 6 bases not matched to a gene. From germline, CDR1 is WSHSY and CDR2 SAAADI.

This clonotype has only a few counts. The chain joins TRBV12-3 or TRBV12-4 to TRBJ2-3; 7 nucleotides line up with TRBD2. The CDR3 length is 15 residues. V shed 8 bases and J 4 bases; nucleotides not matched to a gene: 12. This CDR3 reads CASGLLPSGADTQYF. CDR3 coding DNA: TGTGCCAGCGGTCTCCTTCCGAGCGGGGCAGATACGCAGTATTTT.

The chain carries TRBV5-1 and TRBJ2-2, with TRBD2 identical over 10 bases. The CDR3 loop spans 16 amino acids. With V trimmed by 3 bases and J by 1 base, 3 bases remained unmatched. Germline CDR1 reads SGHRS; CDR2 reads YFSETQ. The CDR3 protein is CASSYTSGVNTGELFF. CDR3 nucleotide sequence: TGCGCCAGCAGCTATACTAGCGGGGTGAACACCGGGGAGCTGTTTTTT. Looking up the rest from reference TRBV5-1 and TRBJ2-2 gives the full variable domain: KAGVTQTPRYLIKTRGQQVTLSCSPISGHRSVSWYQQTPGQGLQFLFEYFSETQRNKGNFPGRFSGRQFSNSRSEMNVSTLELGDSALYLCASSYTSGVNTGELFFGEGSRLTVL.